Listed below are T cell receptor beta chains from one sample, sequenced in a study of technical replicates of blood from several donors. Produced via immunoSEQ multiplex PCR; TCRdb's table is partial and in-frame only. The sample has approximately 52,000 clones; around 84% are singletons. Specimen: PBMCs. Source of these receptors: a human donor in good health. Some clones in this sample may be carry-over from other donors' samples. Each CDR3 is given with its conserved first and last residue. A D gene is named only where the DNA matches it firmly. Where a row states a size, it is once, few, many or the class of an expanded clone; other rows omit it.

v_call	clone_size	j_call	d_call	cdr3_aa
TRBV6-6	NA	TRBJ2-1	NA	CASEGRGNEQFF
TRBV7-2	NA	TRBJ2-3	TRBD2	CASSSTPGLATDTQYF
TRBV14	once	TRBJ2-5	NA	CASSQFSTTGMQTQYF
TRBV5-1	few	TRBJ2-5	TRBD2	CASSLGSGSGETQYF
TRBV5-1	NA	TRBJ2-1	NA	CASSLEWGWSYNEQFF
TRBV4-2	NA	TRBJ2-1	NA	CASSQAQGFLNEQFF
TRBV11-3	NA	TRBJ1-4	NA	CATGANGGVNEKLFF
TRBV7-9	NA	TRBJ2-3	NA	CASRGGGTDTQYF
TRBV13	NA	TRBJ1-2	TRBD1	CASSLVTYGQVTDYGYTF
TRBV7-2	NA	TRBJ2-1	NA	CASSLGGSYEQFF
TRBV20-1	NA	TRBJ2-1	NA	CSARGGTQQFF
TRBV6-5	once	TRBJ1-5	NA	CASSRQGINQPQHF
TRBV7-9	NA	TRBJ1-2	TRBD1	CASSLGAGQENYGYTF
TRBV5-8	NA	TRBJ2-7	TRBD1	CASTNRGSVGYEQYF
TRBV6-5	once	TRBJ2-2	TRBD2	CASSRDYYTGELFF
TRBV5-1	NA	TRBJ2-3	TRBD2	CASSLGTGGTDTQYF
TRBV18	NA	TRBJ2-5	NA	CASSPSRQVERETQYF